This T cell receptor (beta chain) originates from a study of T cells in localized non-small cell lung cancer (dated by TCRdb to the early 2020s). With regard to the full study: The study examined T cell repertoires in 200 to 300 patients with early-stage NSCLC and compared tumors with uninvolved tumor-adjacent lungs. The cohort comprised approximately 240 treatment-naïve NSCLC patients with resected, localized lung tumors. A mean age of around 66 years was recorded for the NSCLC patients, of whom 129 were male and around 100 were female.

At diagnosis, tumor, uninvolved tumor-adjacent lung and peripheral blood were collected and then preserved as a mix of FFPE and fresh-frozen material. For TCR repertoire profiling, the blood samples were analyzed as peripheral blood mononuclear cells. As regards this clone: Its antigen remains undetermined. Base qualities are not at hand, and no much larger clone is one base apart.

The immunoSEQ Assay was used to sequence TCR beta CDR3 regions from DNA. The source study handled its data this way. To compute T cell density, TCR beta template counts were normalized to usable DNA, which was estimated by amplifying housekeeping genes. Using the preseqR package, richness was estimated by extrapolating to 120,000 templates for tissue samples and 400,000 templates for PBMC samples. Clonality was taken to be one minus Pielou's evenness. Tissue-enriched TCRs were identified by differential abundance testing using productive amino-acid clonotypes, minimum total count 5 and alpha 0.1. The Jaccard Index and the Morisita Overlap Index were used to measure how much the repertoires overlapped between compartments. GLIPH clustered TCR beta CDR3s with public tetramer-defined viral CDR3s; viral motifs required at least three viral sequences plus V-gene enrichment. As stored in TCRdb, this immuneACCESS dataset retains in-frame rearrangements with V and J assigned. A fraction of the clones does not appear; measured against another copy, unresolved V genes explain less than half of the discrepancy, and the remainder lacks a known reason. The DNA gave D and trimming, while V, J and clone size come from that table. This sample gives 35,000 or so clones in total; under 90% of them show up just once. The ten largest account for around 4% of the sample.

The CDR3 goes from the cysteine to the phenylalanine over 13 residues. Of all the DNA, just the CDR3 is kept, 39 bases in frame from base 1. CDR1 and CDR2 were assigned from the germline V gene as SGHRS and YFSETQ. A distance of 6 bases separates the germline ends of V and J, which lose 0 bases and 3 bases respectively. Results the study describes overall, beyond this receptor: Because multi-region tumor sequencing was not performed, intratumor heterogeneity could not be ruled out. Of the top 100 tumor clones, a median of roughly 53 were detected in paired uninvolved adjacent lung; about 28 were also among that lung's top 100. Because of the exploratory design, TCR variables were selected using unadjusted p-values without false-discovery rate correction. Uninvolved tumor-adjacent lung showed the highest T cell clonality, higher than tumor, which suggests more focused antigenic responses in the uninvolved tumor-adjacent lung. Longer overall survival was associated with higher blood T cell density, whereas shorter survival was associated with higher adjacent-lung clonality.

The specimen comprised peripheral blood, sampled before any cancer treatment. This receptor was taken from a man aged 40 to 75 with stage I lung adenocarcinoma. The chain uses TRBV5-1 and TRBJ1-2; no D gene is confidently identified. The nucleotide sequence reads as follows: TGCGCCAGCAGCTTGGAATCGGACTATGGCTACACCTTC. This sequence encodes CASSLESDYGYTF.